Below are 13 T cell receptor beta chains sequenced from a single sample in a study of CD8+ T cells in alopecia areata. cDNA reverse transcribed from extracted RNA served as the sequencing template. The repertoire was sequenced with immunoSEQ multiplex PCR; TCRdb's copy has only in-frame clones and lacks some. The repertoire includes under 30,000 clones, about 47% of them detected once, and roughly 29% sits in the top ten. The specimen was NKG2D-high CD8+ T cells sorted from blood. These TCRs come from a human donor with alopecia areata.

V is TRBV5-1 and J is TRBJ1-1; D gene uncertain. Germline V gives CDR1 SGHRS, CDR2 YFSETQ. The CDR3 is 12 amino acids. Trimming removed 6 bases at V and 1 base at J, with 7 bases between. Here the CDR3 reads CASISSNTEAFF. As DNA, the CDR3 is TGCGCCAGCATAAGCTCGAACACTGAAGCTTTCTTT.

The rearrangement uses TRBV7-6 and TRBJ2-1, with a possible D match to TRBD1 (5 bases). Germline V lookup: CDR1 SGHVS, CDR2 FNYEAQ. The CDR3 loop spans 15 amino acids. Trimming removed 4 bases from V and 8 bases from J, with 18 bases in between. The CDR3 region has the DNA TGTGCCAGCAGCTACTCAGGGCATAATCGTGATGAGCAGTTCTTC. Translating it yields CASSYSGHNRDEQFF.

The V and J genes are TRBV7-2 and TRBJ2-7; D gene unclear. Germline CDR1 SGHTA, CDR2 FQGNSA. Trimming removed 5 bases from V and 4 bases from J, with 12 bases in between. The CDR3 spans 13 residues. The CDR3, as DNA: TGTGCCAGCAGCCAAAGCGCGTTTTACGAGCAGTACTTC. Protein: CASSQSAFYEQYF.

The CDR3 sequence: CASSDDGQSFSSYNEQFF. The DNA of the CDR3 is TGTGCCAGCAGCGACGACGGACAGTCCTTTAGCTCCTACAATGAGCAGTTCTTC. The rearrangement links TRBV5-4 to TRBJ2-1; D might be TRBD1 (6 bases). Between the trimmed V and J ends, which lost 4 bases and 0 bases, there was a span of 20 bases. Germline V lookup: CDR1 SGHNT, CDR2 YYREEE (reference sequence). This CDR3 is 18 amino acids long.

This chain links TRBV7-9 with TRBJ1-4, with D maybe TRBD1 (5 bases). Germline loops: CDR1 SEHNR, CDR2 FQNEAQ (reference sequence). The CDR3 totals 12 residues. Trimming took 4 bases from V and 5 from J, leaving 5 bases between them. CDR3 sequence: CASSSGNEKLFF. DNA of the CDR3: TGTGCCAGCAGCTCAGGGAATGAAAAACTGTTTTTT.

The V and J genes are TRBV19 and TRBJ1-1; D not resolved. The CDR3 sequence is 10 residues long. Germline loops: CDR1 LNHDA, CDR2 SQIVND (reference sequence). V lost 5 bases, J lost 11 bases, and 9 bases lay in between. This CDR3 reads CASSPDDAFF. The DNA for the CDR3 is TGTGCCAGTAGTCCCGACGATGCTTTCTTT. The full variable domain, with the rest looked up from reference TRBV19 and TRBJ1-1, is DGGITQSPKYLFRKEGQNVTLSCEQNLNHDAMYWYRQDPGQGLRLIYYSQIVNDFQKGDIAEGYSVSREKKESFPLTVTSAQKNPTAFYLCASSPDDAFFGQGTRLTVV.

The rearrangement links TRBV13 to TRBJ1-5, with 8 bases fitting TRBD1. Germline V gene lookup returns CDR1 PRHDT and CDR2 FYEKMQ (reference sequence). The CDR3 totals 12 residues. V trimming: 10 bases; J trimming: 8 bases; junction bases outside the gene matches: 7. The CDR3 DNA is TGTGCCACCTCAGGGGGCGGTGAGCCCCAGCATTTT. Its translation is CATSGGGEPQHF.

This clone was detected only a few times. This chain connects TRBV18 to TRBJ1-2, with D perhaps TRBD1 (5 bases). The V end lost 5 bases, the J end lost 8 bases, and 24 bases lay between the germline ends. CDR3 length: 16 amino acids. CDR1 is KGHSH, CDR2 LQKENI, per germline. The DNA of the CDR3 is TGTGCCAGCTCAGCCCGGGACTGGAAAGGGGTTTGGGGCTACACCTTC. It yields the protein CASSARDWKGVWGYTF.

This clone was seen only a few times. The CDR3 reads CASSQDNPPAWETQYF. CDR3 nucleotides: TGCGCCAGCAGCCAAGACAACCCCCCTGCTTGGGAGACCCAGTACTTC. The chain carries TRBV5-1 and TRBJ2-5; the D is unclear. There are 16 residues in the CDR3. The V gene lost 4 bases and the J gene lost 5 bases, with 21 bases spanning the gap. Germline V gene data show CDR1 as SGHRS and CDR2 as YFSETQ.

The CDR3 protein is CASSSGFDIQYF. CDR3 sequence (DNA): TGTGCCAGCAGCTCCGGGTTTGACATTCAGTACTTC. This chain links TRBV7-9 with TRBJ2-4, with unresolved D. CDR1 SEHNR and CDR2 FQNEAQ come from the germline V gene (reference sequence). Deletions cut 4 bases from V and 8 bases from J, with 9 bases between. This CDR3 region has 12 residues.

The J gene is TRBJ2-6, the V gene TRBV29-1; 7 bases line up with TRBD1. The germline gives CDR1 SQVTM, CDR2 ANQGSEA. Germline trimming cut 6 bases from V and 0 bases from J; bases unmatched to any gene: 8. The CDR3 extends over 16 amino acids. This CDR3 reads CSVLTGTYSGANVLTF. CDR3 in DNA: TGCAGCGTGTTGACAGGGACCTACTCTGGGGCCAACGTCCTGACTTTC.

The chain has TRBV30 and TRBJ2-1, with TRBD2 identical over 7 bases. The CDR3 runs 14 residues. Looked up from germline, CDR1 is GTSNPN and CDR2 is SVGIG (reference sequence). The ends lost 8 bases at V and 10 bases at J; junction bases unmatched: 17. The CDR3 protein is CAMASGETYGEQFF. The CDR3 DNA sequence: TGTGCCATGGCGAGCGGGGAAACGTATGGGGAGCAGTTCTTC.

V gene TRBV2 combines with J gene TRBJ1-5, with unresolved D. Germline CDR1 SNHLY, CDR2 FYNNEI. V was pared by 2 bases and J by 5 bases, with 10 bases between. This CDR3 has 14 residues. CDR3 amino acids: CASSETGLDQPQHF. CDR3 DNA: TGTGCCAGCAGTGAAACCGGGCTGGATCAGCCCCAGCATTTT.